The 5 T cell receptor beta chains listed next were all sequenced from one sample in a study of T-cell reconstitution after alpha-beta-depleted transplantation in children. Unique molecular identifiers tagged the TCRbeta library. Each CDR3 protein gets one entry after TCRdb re-called the PCR reads with MiXCR. The profile shows 90,000 to 100,000 distinct CDR3 sequences, 20% to 30% of them singletons. This material consisted of PBMCs, taken before TCRalphabeta/CD19-depleted stem cell transplant. Receptor source: a boy between 2 and 10 years old with acute lymphoblastic leukemia, due to receive a stem cell transplant.

The chain joins TRBV7-2 to TRBJ2-5, with 7 nucleotides matching TRBD1. J lost 5 bases, V lost 1 base, and 7 bases had no gene match. This CDR3 contains 15 residues. The germline V gene encodes CDR1 SGHTA and CDR2 FQGNSA. In nucleotides, the CDR3 is TGTGCCAGCAGCTTAGACACAGGGGTATGGGAGACCCAGTACTTC. This encodes CASSLDTGVWETQYF.

This rearrangement joins TRBV7-2 to TRBJ1-2; 9 bases fit TRBD1. Trimming cost V 3 bases and J 4 bases; bases outside gene matches: 9. The length of the CDR3 is 16 residues. Germline lookup yields CDR1 SGHTA and CDR2 FQGNSA. CDR3 DNA: TGTGCCAGCAGCTTCACCGGGACAGGGAGGACCTATGGCTACACCTTC. This sequence encodes CASSFTGTGRTYGYTF.

Points on this clonotype: This could be a read error, since a much larger clone is one nucleotide away. The chain recombines TRBV7-9 with TRBJ2-7, with D possibly matching TRBD2 (5 bases). The ends were cut back, 7 bases at V and 2 bases at J, with 15 bases in the middle. The CDR3 length is 14 residues. Per the germline V gene, CDR1 is SEHNR and CDR2 is FQNEAQ (reference sequence). The CDR3 DNA sequence: TGTGCCAGCACCTCTACAGTGACTACCTACGAGCAGTACTTC. The encoded protein is CASTSTVTTYEQYF.

The chain combines TRBV3-1 with TRBJ1-4; D is unresolved. This CDR3 contains 12 residues. Trimming removed 1 base from V and 10 bases from J, with 7 bases in between. Germline V gene sequence: CDR1 LGHDT, CDR2 YNNKEL (reference sequence). The CDR3 is CASSQAGGKLFF. The CDR3, as DNA: TGTGCCAGCAGCCAAGCGGGAGGAAAACTGTTTTTT.

This clonotype was seen a few times. The chain employs TRBV9 and TRBJ2-1, with TRBD2 as a possible D gene (7 bases). CDR1 is SGDLS and CDR2 is YYNGEE in the germline V gene. The CDR3 is 16 residues long. Trimming stripped 3 bases from V and 6 bases from J, with 19 bases between. In nucleotides, the CDR3 is TGTGCCAGCAGCGGGAGCCTGGGGGGGGCCTCCAATGAGCAGTTCTTC. Its translation is CASSGSLGGASNEQFF.